These 22 T cell receptor beta chains were all obtained from the same sample, sequenced in a study of T cells in Graves' hyperthyroidism and ophthalmopathy. The CDR3 regions of TCR beta were amplified from RNA transcripts. Researchers ran a first-round RT-PCR on the TCR CDR3 using the HTBI primer set. TCRdb redid the calling of the multiplex PCR reads with MiXCR, one entry per CDR3 protein. The table includes some 210,000 distinct CDR3 sequences, more than 15% detected once. Sequencing used blood. The receptors were sampled from a man aged 45-60 years with Graves' hyperthyroidism.

This clonotype was counted ten times or more. This sequence joins TRBV18 and TRBJ1-4; the match to TRBD1 covers 7 bases. Germline V gives CDR1 KGHSH, CDR2 LQKENI. The CDR3 has 16 residues. V was clipped by 3 bases and J by 0 bases; unmatched bases: 4. The CDR3 spells CASSPRQGATNEKLFF. DNA for the CDR3: TGTGCCAGCTCACCTCGACAGGGTGCAACTAATGAAAAACTGTTTTTT.

This clonotype appeared once. This chain uses TRBV7-9 with TRBJ2-7, with D tentatively TRBD2 (6 bases). CDR1 and CDR2 from the germline V gene are SEHNR and FQNEAQ (reference sequence). The length of the CDR3 is 14 residues. V dropped 4 bases and J dropped 0 bases, with 10 bases sitting between them. In DNA form, the CDR3 reads TGTGCCAGCAGCTCGGGGGTCCTCTCCTACGAGCAGTACTTC. This gives the protein CASSSGVLSYEQYF.

This clonotype appeared many times. V is TRBV7-8 and J is TRBJ1-6; TRBD1 is a possible D gene (5 bases). Per the germline V gene, CDR1 is SGHVS and CDR2 is FQNEAQ. V lost 3 bases and J 3 bases, leaving 9 bases between the germline ends. This CDR3 is 15 amino acids long. The CDR3 region has the DNA TGTGCCAGCAGCTTTGCCGGGGGCTATAATTCACCCCTCCACTTT. Its protein is CASSFAGGYNSPLHF.

In its sample, this clonotype was seen many times. The chain employs TRBV7-3 and TRBJ2-1; 8 nucleotides agree with TRBD2. This CDR3 spans 16 amino acids. The V and J ends lost 5 bases and 8 bases, in that order; junction bases with no gene match: 14. Germline-derived CDR1 and CDR2 are SGHTA and FQGTGA. The CDR3 protein is CASSAEGSGRDYEQFF. The CDR3 DNA is TGTGCCAGCAGCGCCGAAGGGAGCGGGAGAGACTATGAGCAGTTCTTC.

Notes on this clonotype: The junction departs from the called germline gene at one end, perhaps through a read error. The gene calls are TRBV7-9 and TRBJ1-2; 8 bases fit TRBD1. The CDR3 has 13 residues. From germline, CDR1 is SEHNR and CDR2 FQNEAQ (reference sequence). The CDR3 loop is CTSSSGQGNGYTF. The CDR3 nucleotides are TGTACCAGCAGCTCCGGACAGGGTAATGGCTACACCTTC.

At least ten counts were recorded for this clonotype. CDR3 sequence reads: CASSLGWTSTDTQYF. CDR3 bases: TGTGCCAGCAGCTTGGGATGGACTAGCACAGATACGCAGTATTTT. J is TRBJ2-3 and V is TRBV5-5, with a possible D match to TRBD2 (5 bases). From germline, CDR1 is SGHKS and CDR2 YYEKEE (reference sequence). The V end was cut by 0 bases, the J end by 0 bases, with 8 bases between. CDR3 length equals 15 residues.

This clonotype was seen many times. The chain combines TRBV20-1 with TRBJ1-1, with 9 bases lining up with TRBD1. After removal of 1 base from V and 3 bases from J, the junction contained 0 bases not matched to a gene. Germline V lookup: CDR1 DFQATT, CDR2 SNEGSKA (reference sequence). The CDR3 is made up of 13 amino acids. The CDR3 sequence: CSARGQGDTEAFF. The CDR3 bases are TGCAGTGCTAGAGGACAGGGGGACACTGAAGCTTTCTTT.

This chain connects TRBV3-1 to TRBJ2-5; D might be TRBD2 (5 bases). Germline CDR1 LGHDT, CDR2 YNNKEL (reference sequence). This CDR3 comprises 15 residues. Trimming shortened V by 4 bases and J by 1 base, and 13 bases separated the two germline ends. The CDR3, as DNA: TGTGCCAGCAGCCTACTAGGACGGGGCCAAGAGACCCAGTACTTC. As protein: CASSLLGRGQETQYF.

This clonotype was observed at least ten times. CDR3 residues: CASSEWTSGYNEQFF. The CDR3 nucleotides are TGTGCCAGCAGTGAGTGGACTAGCGGTTACAATGAGCAGTTCTTC. The chain couples TRBV6-1 to TRBJ2-1; 10 bases agree with TRBD2. Germline V gene data show CDR1 as MNHNS and CDR2 as SASEGT. V lost 3 bases and J lost 4; bases outside the gene matches: 3. The length of the CDR3 is 15 residues.

This clonotype was recorded many times. The chain joins TRBV2 to TRBJ1-5, with 7 bases fitting TRBD1. V lost 6 bases, J lost 7 bases, and 6 bases stayed unmatched. The CDR3 covers 13 residues. Looked up from germline, CDR1 is SNHLY and CDR2 is FYNNEI. The CDR3 reads CASSGTGAQPQHF. The CDR3 region has the DNA TGTGCCAGCAGCGGAACAGGGGCCCAGCCCCAGCATTTT.

This chain connects TRBV5-4 to TRBJ1-2; D is unresolved. The CDR3 loop spans 13 amino acids. Germline V CDR1 and CDR2: SGHNT, YYREEE (reference sequence). Trimming took 0 bases from V and 11 from J, leaving 14 bases between them. The CDR3 DNA is TGTGCCAGCAGCTTGGCCGATAGGGATAGTTACACCTTC. It yields the protein CASSLADRDSYTF.

At least ten counts were recorded for this clonotype. The V and J genes are TRBV29-1 and TRBJ2-3, with 13 bases fitting TRBD2. Germline CDR1 SQVTM, CDR2 ANQGSEA. The CDR3 totals 14 residues. V trimming: 8 bases; J trimming: 4 bases; junction bases outside the gene matches: 6. CDR3 in DNA: TGCAGCTTGACTAGCGGGAGGATCGCAGATACGCAGTATTTT. It codes for CSLTSGRIADTQYF.

This clonotype was seen a few times. This chain joins TRBV5-1 and TRBJ2-2; 7 positions match TRBD2. Losses at the gene ends were 0 bases for V and 6 bases for J; bases not matched to a gene: 5. CDR3 length equals 15 residues. The V gene's germline CDR1 is SGHRS and CDR2 YFSETQ. The CDR3 protein is CASSLVRAGPGELFF. CDR3 nucleotide sequence: TGCGCCAGCAGCTTGGTTCGAGCGGGACCCGGGGAGCTGTTTTTT.

In this sample, this clonotype turned up a few times. The chain has TRBV2 and TRBJ2-7, with 7 nucleotides matching TRBD2. The J segment lost 2 bases and the V segment lost 3 bases, leaving 4 bases of the junction unmatched. Germline V CDR1 and CDR2: SNHLY, FYNNEI. CDR3 length equals 14 residues. The CDR3 loop is CASSEGGRTYEQYF. DNA for the CDR3: TGTGCCAGCAGTGAGGGGGGGAGAACCTACGAGCAGTACTTC.

This clonotype was observed many times. V and J are TRBV12-3 or TRBV12-4 and TRBJ1-2; D gene uncertain. The V gene lost 5 bases and the J gene lost 4 bases, with 8 bases spanning the gap. This CDR3 comprises 12 residues. This CDR3 reads CASSAEGYGYTF. The CDR3 nucleotides read TGTGCCAGCAGTGCCGAAGGCTATGGCTACACCTTC.

This clonotype was seen many times. V usage is TRBV6-5 and J usage is TRBJ2-7, with TRBD2 identical over 13 bases. Germline V gives CDR1 MNHEY, CDR2 SVGAGI. The junction had 10 bases not matched to a gene; V was cut back by 0 bases and J by 5 bases. The CDR3 spans 18 residues. DNA for the CDR3: TGTGCCAGCAGTTACTCGCCCACTAGCGGGAGGGCCTTCGACGAGCAGTACTTC. It specifies CASSYSPTSGRAFDEQYF.

The sample holds a few counts of this clonotype. The chain is built from TRBV5-4 and TRBJ1-2, with a tentative D call TRBD1 (5 bases). Germline loops: CDR1 SGHNT, CDR2 YYREEE (reference sequence). CDR3 length: 14 residues. V was trimmed by 6 bases and J by 0 bases, leaving 12 bases between them. The CDR3 spells CASNTGTANYGYTF. The DNA of the CDR3 is TGTGCCAGCAACACTGGGACTGCTAACTATGGCTACACCTTC.

This chain links TRBV6-1 with TRBJ2-5, with 10 bases lining up with TRBD1. The CDR3 is 14 amino acids. The ends lost 11 bases at V and 5 bases at J; junction bases unmatched: 11. The V gene's germline CDR1 is MNHNS and CDR2 SASEGT. Here the CDR3 DNA reads TGTGCCGGATCCGGTAGGGGACAGGGGGAGACCCAGTACTTC. Its protein is CAGSGRGQGETQYF.

This clonotype has at least ten counts. The chain recombines TRBV20-1 with TRBJ1-1, with no clear D. Trimming cost V 4 bases and J 7 bases, with 13 bases left between them. Germline values: CDR1 DFQATT, CDR2 SNEGSKA (reference sequence). The CDR3 is 12 residues long. CDR3 in DNA: TGCAGTGCTACCCAAAAGGAAATTGAAGCTTTCTTT. Translated, it gives CSATQKEIEAFF.

The chain links TRBV18 to TRBJ2-4; D gene ambiguous. The germline gives CDR1 KGHSH, CDR2 LQKENI. V lost 2 bases to trimming and J lost 3 bases, with 11 bases between them. CDR3 length equals 15 residues. The CDR3 DNA reads TGTGCCAGCTCACCAACGGCCCGGCTCAAAAACATTCAGTACTTC. Its translation: CASSPTARLKNIQYF.

This clonotype occurred once. Just one base apart from a much larger clone, this may be a read error. This chain links TRBV5-1 with TRBJ2-1; D uncertain. The CDR3 consists of 17 residues. With 1 base removed from V and 1 base from J, the gap between germline ends came to 15 bases. Germline V lookup: CDR1 SGHRS, CDR2 YFSETQ. CDR3 sequence (DNA): TGCGCCAGCAGCTTGCTACCAACGATAGGGTCCTACAATGAGCAGTTCTTC. Translation: CASSLLPTIGSYNEQFF. The full variable domain, with the rest looked up from reference TRBV5-1 and TRBJ2-1, is KAGVTQTPRYLIKTRGQQVTLSCSPISGHRSVSWYQQTPGQGLQFLFEYFSETQRNKGNFPGRFSGRQFSNSRSEMNVSTLELGDSALYLCASSLLPTIGSYNEQFFGPGTRLTVL.

Here the CDR3 DNA reads TGTGCCAGCAGCTTAGTCGGAGGGGATGCCTATGGCTACACCTTC. Translation: CASSLVGGDAYGYTF. This sequence joins TRBV7-9 and TRBJ1-2, with D possibly TRBD1 on 5 matching bases. The CDR3 length is 15 residues. The V and J ends lost 1 base and 4 bases respectively, with 13 bases between them. Germline V gives CDR1 SEHNR, CDR2 FQNEAQ (reference sequence).